Presented here are 7 T cell receptor beta chains from one specimen sequenced in a study of blood T cell repertoires in COVID-19. Data came from immunoSEQ multiplex PCR; TCRdb stores just in-frame clones and leaves some out. Here the sample spans under 75,000 clones, around 67% being singletons. Sequencing was performed on peripheral blood. The receptors were gathered from a woman aged 45-59 years with active or convalescent COVID-19.

The chain combines TRBV27 with TRBJ1-5, with TRBD1 matching 7 bases. Germline loops: CDR1 MNHEY, CDR2 SMNVEV (reference sequence). This CDR3 is 18 amino acids long. V was pared by 5 bases and J by 0 bases, with 13 bases of the junction left unmatched. Here the CDR3 DNA reads TGTGCCAGCAGTCAAGGGACAGTATTACCCCTTAGCAATCAGCCCCAGCATTTT. Protein product: CASSQGTVLPLSNQPQHF.

The chain has TRBV6-5 and TRBJ2-1; possibly TRBD2 for D (6 bases). This CDR3 is 15 amino acids long. Germline loops: CDR1 MNHEY, CDR2 SVGAGI. The V and J ends lost 2 bases and 3 bases respectively, with 11 bases between them. The CDR3 loop reads CASSYEREFYNEQFF. CDR3 coding DNA: TGTGCCAGCAGTTACGAACGGGAGTTCTACAATGAGCAGTTCTTC.

The chain uses TRBV18 and TRBJ2-7; D is perhaps TRBD2 (6 bases). V lost 2 bases, J lost 1 base, and 18 bases lay in between. Germline lookup yields CDR1 KGHSH and CDR2 LQKENI. CDR3 length: 17 residues. The CDR3 DNA is TGTGCCAGCTCACCAGGGGGAGGAAGCTCCGTATCCTACGAGCAGTACTTC. Encoded protein: CASSPGGGSSVSYEQYF.

The chain is built from TRBV12-2 and TRBJ2-1; TRBD2 was called by the table and not checked on the DNA. TRBV12-2 is a pseudogene. The CDR3 extends over 20 amino acids. CDR3 loop: CASRLACALTSGDSYNEQFF. The CDR3 bases are TGTGCAAGTCGCTTAGCGTGCGCCCTGACTAGCGGGGACTCCTACAATGAGCAGTTCTTC.

The chain links TRBV11-2 to TRBJ1-1, with 7 positions matching TRBD1. V dropped 7 bases and J dropped 2; count of bases not matched to a gene: 10. The germline V gene encodes CDR1 SGHAT and CDR2 FQNNGV. The CDR3 is 15 amino acids. CDR3 in amino acids: CASNLGRGLNTEAFF. CDR3 coding DNA: TGTGCCAGCAATTTAGGAAGGGGGCTTAACACTGAAGCTTTCTTT.

This chain connects TRBV18 to TRBJ2-1, with D perhaps matching TRBD1 (5 bases). The germline V gene encodes CDR1 KGHSH and CDR2 LQKENI. V dropped 3 bases and J dropped 4 bases, with 10 bases sitting between them. The CDR3 consists of 14 residues. The CDR3 DNA follows: TGTGCCAGCTCACCGGCCGACAGTTACAATGAGCAGTTCTTC. As protein: CASSPADSYNEQFF.

A note on this clone: One end of the junction does not line up with germline, which may come from a read error. V usage is TRBV14 and J usage is TRBJ2-1, with a possible D match to TRBD2 (5 bases). This CDR3 spans 14 amino acids. The germline CDR1 and CDR2 sequences are SGHDN and FVKESK. The CDR3 loop is CASSPEASNNEQFF. The CDR3 bases are TGTGCCAGCAGCCCGGAGGCCTCCAACAATGAGCAGTTCTTC.